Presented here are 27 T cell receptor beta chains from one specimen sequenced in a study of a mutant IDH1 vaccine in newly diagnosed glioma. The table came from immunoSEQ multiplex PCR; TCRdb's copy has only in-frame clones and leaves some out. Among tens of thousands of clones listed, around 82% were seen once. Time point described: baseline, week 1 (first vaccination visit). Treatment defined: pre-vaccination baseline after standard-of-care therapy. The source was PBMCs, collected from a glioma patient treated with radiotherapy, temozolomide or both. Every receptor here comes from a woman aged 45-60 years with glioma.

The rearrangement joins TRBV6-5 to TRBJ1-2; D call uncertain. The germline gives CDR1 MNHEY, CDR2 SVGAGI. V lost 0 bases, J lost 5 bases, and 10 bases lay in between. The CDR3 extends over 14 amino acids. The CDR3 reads CASSYSMGFYGYTF. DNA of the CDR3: TGTGCCAGCAGTTACTCGATGGGTTTTTATGGCTACACCTTC.

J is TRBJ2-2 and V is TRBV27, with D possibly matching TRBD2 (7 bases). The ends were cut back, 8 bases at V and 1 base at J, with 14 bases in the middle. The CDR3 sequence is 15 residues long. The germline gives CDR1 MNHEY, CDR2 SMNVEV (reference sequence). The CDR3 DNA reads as TGTGCCAGCGGAGGGGGGGGCCTGAACACCGGGGAGCTGTTTTTT. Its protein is CASGGGGLNTGELFF.

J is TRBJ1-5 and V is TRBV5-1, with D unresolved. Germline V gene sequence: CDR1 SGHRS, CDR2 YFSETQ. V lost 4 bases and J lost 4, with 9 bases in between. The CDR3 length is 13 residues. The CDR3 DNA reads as TGCGCCAGCAGCGAGTCGGGGAATCAGCCCCAGCATTTT. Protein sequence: CASSESGNQPQHF.

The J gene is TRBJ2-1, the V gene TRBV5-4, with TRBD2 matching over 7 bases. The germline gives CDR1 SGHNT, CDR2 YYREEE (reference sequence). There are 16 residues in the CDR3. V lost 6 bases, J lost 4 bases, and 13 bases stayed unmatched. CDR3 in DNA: TGTGCCAGCACCATCTGGGGGGGGTTCCTTTACAATGAGCAGTTCTTC. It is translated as CASTIWGGFLYNEQFF.

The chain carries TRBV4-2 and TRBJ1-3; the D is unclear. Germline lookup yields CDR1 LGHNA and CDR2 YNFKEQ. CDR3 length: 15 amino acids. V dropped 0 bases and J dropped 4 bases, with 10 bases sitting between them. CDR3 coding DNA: TGTGCCAGCAGCCAAGATCCGAAGCTCGGAAACACCATATATTTT. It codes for CASSQDPKLGNTIYF.

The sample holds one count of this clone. CDR3 amino acids: CASSPLRGEQYF. The CDR3 DNA is TGTGCCAGCAGTCCGCTCAGGGGGGAGCAGTACTTC. This chain connects TRBV6-5 to TRBJ2-7; 7 bases map to TRBD1. Germline CDR1 is MNHEY and CDR2 is SVGAGI. The CDR3 has 12 amino acids. After removal of 5 bases from V and 7 bases from J, the junction contained 5 bases not matched to a gene.

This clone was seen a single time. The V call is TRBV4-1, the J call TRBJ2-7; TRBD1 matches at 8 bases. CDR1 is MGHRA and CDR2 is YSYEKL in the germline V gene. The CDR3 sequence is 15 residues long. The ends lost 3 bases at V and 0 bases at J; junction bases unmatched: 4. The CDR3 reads CASSHSGTGSYEQYF. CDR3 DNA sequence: TGCGCCAGCAGCCATTCCGGGACAGGCTCCTACGAGCAGTACTTC.

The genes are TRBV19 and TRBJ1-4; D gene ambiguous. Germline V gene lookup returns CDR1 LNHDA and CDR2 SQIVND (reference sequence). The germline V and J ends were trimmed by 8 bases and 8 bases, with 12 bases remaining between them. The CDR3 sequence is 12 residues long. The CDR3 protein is CASRSSGEKLFF. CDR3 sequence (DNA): TGTGCCAGTCGTAGCTCTGGGGAAAAACTGTTTTTT.

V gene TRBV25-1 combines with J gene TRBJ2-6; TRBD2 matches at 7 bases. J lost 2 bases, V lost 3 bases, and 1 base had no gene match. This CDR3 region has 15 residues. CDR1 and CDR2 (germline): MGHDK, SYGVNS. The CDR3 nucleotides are TGTGCCAGCAGTGAGGGGGGGGCTGGGGCCAACGTCCTGACTTTC. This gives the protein CASSEGGAGANVLTF.

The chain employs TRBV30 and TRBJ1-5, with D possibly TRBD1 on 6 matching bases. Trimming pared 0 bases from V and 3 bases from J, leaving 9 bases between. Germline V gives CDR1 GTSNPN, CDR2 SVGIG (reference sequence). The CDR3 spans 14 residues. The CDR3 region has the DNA TGTGCCTGGAGTGTAGGGGGGACCAATCAGCCCCAGCATTTT. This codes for CAWSVGGTNQPQHF.

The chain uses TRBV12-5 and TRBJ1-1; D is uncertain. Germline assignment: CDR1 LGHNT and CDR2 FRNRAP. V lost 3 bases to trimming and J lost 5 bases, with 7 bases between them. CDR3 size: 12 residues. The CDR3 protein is CASGFTGTEAFF. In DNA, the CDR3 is TGTGCTAGTGGTTTCACGGGTACTGAAGCTTTCTTT.

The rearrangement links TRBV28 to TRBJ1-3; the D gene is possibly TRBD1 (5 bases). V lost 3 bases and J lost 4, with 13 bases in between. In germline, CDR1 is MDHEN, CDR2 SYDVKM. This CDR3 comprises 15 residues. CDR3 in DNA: TGTGCCAGCAGTTTGAGGGGAGTAACGGGAAACACCATATATTTT. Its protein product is CASSLRGVTGNTIYF.

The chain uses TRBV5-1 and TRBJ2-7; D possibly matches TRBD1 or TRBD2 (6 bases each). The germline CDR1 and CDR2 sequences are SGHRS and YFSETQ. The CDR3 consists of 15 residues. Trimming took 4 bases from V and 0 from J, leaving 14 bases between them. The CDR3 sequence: CASSLEGGFSYEQYF. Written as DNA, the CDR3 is TGCGCCAGCAGCCTGGAGGGGGGATTCTCCTACGAGCAGTACTTC.

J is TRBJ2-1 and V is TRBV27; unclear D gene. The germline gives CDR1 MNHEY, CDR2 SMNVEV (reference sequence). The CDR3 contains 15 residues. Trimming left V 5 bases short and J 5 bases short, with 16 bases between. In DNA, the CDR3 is TGTGCCAGCAGTGACTGGGCGCTGGGGAACAATGAGCAGTTCTTC. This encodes CASSDWALGNNEQFF.

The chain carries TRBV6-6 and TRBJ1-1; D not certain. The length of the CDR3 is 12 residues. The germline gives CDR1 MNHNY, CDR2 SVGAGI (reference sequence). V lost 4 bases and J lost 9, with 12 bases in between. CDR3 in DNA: TGTGCCAGCAGTTTCGTAGAGGGAAAAGCTTTCTTT. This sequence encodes CASSFVEGKAFF.

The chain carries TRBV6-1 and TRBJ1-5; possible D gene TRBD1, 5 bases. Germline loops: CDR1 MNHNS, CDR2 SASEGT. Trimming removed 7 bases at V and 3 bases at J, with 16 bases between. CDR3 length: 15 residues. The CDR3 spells CASTYLGPINQPQHF. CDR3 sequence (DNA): TGTGCCAGCACCTATTTGGGACCCATCAATCAGCCCCAGCATTTT.

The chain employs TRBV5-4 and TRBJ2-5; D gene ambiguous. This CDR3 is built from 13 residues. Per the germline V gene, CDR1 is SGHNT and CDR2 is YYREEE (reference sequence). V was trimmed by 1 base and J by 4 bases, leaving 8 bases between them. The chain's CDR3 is CASSLSRRETQYF. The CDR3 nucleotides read TGTGCCAGCAGCTTGAGCAGGAGAGAGACCCAGTACTTC. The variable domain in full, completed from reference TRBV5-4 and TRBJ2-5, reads ETGVTQSPTHLIKTRGQQVTLRCSSQSGHNTVSWYQQALGQGPQFIFQYYREEENGRGNFPPRFSGLQFPNYSSELNVNALELDDSALYLCASSLSRRETQYFGPGTRLLVL.

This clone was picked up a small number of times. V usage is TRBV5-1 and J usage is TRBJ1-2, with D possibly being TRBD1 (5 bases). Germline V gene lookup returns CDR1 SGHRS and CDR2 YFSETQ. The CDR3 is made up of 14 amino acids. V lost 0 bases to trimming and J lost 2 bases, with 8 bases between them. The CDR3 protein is CASSLEAGNYGYTF. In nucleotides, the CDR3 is TGCGCCAGCAGCTTGGAGGCAGGGAACTATGGCTACACCTTC.

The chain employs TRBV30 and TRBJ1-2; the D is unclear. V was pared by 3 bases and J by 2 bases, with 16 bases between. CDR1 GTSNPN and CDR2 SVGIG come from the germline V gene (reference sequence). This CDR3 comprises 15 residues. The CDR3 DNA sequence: TGTGCCTGGAGCCCCCCCGGGAGGCTCAACTATGGCTACACCTTC. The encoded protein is CAWSPPGRLNYGYTF.

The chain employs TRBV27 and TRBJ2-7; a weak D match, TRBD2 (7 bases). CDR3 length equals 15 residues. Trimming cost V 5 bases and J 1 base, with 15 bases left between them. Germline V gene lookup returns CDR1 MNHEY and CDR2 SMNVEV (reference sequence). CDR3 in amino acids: CASSPWRGRSYEQYF. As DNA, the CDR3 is TGTGCCAGCAGTCCCTGGCGGGGGCGGTCCTACGAGCAGTACTTC.

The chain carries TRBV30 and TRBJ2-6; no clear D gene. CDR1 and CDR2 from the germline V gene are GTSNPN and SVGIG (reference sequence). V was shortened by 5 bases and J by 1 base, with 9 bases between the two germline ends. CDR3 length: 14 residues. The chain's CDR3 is CAWFRASGANVLTF. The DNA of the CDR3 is TGTGCCTGGTTTCGAGCTTCTGGGGCCAACGTCCTGACTTTC.

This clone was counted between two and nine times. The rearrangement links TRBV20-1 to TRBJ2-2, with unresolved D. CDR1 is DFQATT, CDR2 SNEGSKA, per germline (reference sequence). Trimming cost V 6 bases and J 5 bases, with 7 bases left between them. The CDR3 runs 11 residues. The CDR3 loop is CSAERTGELFF. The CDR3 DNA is TGCAGTGCCGAGAGGACCGGGGAGCTGTTTTTT.

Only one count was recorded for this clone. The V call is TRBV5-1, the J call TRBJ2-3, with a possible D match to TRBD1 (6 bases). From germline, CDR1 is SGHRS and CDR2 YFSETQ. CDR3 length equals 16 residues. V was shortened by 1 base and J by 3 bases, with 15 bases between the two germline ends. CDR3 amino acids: CASSLPDSSSTDTQYF. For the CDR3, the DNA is TGCGCCAGCAGCTTGCCGGACAGTTCCTCGACAGATACGCAGTATTTT.

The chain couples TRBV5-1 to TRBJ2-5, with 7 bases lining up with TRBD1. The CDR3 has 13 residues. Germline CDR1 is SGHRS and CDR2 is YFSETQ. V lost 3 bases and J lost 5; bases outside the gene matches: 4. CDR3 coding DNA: TGCGCCAGCAGCTCTGACAGGGTTGAGACCCAGTACTTC. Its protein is CASSSDRVETQYF. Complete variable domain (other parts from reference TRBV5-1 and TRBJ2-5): KAGVTQTPRYLIKTRGQQVTLSCSPISGHRSVSWYQQTPGQGLQFLFEYFSETQRNKGNFPGRFSGRQFSNSRSEMNVSTLELGDSALYLCASSSDRVETQYFGPGTRLLVL.

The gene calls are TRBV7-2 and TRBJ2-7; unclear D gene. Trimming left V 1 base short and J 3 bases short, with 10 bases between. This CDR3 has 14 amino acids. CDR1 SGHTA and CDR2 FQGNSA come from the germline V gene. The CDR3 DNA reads TGTGCCAGCAGCTTAGGCCTGGCATACTACGAGCAGTACTTC. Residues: CASSLGLAYYEQYF.

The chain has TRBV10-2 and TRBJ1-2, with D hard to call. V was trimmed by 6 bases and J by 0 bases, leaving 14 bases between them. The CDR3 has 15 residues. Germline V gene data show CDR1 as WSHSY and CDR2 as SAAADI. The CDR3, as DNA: TGCGCCAGCAGGGATATCGGGGTCGCTAACTATGGCTACACCTTC. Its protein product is CASRDIGVANYGYTF.

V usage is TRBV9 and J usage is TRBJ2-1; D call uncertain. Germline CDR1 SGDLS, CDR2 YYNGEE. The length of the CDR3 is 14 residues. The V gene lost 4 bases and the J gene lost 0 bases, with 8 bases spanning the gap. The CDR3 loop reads CASSPRISYNEQFF. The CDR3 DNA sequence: TGTGCCAGCAGCCCCAGGATCTCCTACAATGAGCAGTTCTTC.